This TCR beta chain is from a study of cytotoxic CD8 clonotypes in ibrutinib-treated CLL. The length of the CDR3 is 13 residues. Trimming removed 2 bases at V and 7 bases at J, with 8 bases between. Per the germline V gene, CDR1 is MNHEY and CDR2 is SMNVEV (reference sequence). TCRdb's copy holds only in-frame clones and misses some; the assay was immunoSEQ multiplex PCR. This sample carries almost 250,000 clones, 60% to 75% of them seen once, and the ten largest clones take 15%. The sequence came from a human donor with chronic lymphocytic leukemia. The starting material was PBMCs, obtained after 24 months of ibrutinib treatment. This rearrangement joins TRBV27 to TRBJ2-2; D unresolved. CDR3: CASSLGSVGELFF. CDR3 in DNA: TGTGCCAGCAGTTTAGGGTCGGTCGGGGAGCTGTTTTTT.